The 20 T cell receptor beta chains in this list originate from one sample, sequenced in a study of T cell repertoires in cytomegalovirus infection. Each CDR3 protein gets one entry after TCRdb re-called the reads with MiXCR. The sample includes roughly 990,000 distinct CDR3 sequences, around 31% of them seen just once. These receptors have no known antigen. The sample in question was cultured CD8+ T cells from PBMCs, obtained from culture after CMV antigen stimulation. Source of these receptors: a human donor in good health (CMV status not recorded). Some clones in this sample may be carry-over from other donors' samples.

With respect to this clonotype: With a much larger clone just one base away, this may be a read error. The gene calls are TRBV7-8 and TRBJ2-1, with TRBD1 matching over 7 bases. Germline V gene lookup returns CDR1 SGHVS and CDR2 FQNEAQ. The CDR3 has 14 residues. J lost 6 bases, V lost 7 bases, and 9 bases had no gene match. The CDR3 DNA sequence: TGTGCCAGCAACAGGGGCGGTATGGGCAATGAGCAGTTCTTC. Its protein product is CASNRGGMGNEQFF.

This clonotype has a handful of counts. This chain joins TRBV6-5 and TRBJ2-3, with unresolved D. Trimming removed 0 bases from V and 9 bases from J, with 7 bases in between. Germline V lookup: CDR1 MNHEY, CDR2 SVGAGI. The CDR3 runs 12 residues. For the CDR3, the DNA is TGTGCCAGCAGTTACTCGATGGACACGCAGTATTTT. Its translation: CASSYSMDTQYF.

A few counts support this clonotype. The genes are TRBV7-9 and TRBJ2-6, with 7 bases identical to TRBD1. Looked up from germline, CDR1 is SEHNR and CDR2 is FQNEAQ (reference sequence). This CDR3 is built from 14 residues. The ends lost 5 bases at V and 12 bases at J; junction bases unmatched: 10. The CDR3 spells CASSHTTGPLVLTF. CDR3 DNA sequence: TGTGCCAGCAGCCATACGACAGGGCCCCTCGTCCTGACTTTC.

The CDR3 sequence is CASNVRGHTEAFF. CDR3 nucleotide sequence: TGTGCCAGCAACGTCAGGGGGCACACTGAAGCTTTCTTT. This chain connects TRBV7-4 to TRBJ1-1; 8 bases fit TRBD1. V shed 7 bases and J 3 bases; nucleotides not matched to a gene: 4. The CDR3 extends over 13 amino acids. The germline gives CDR1 SGHVT, CDR2 SQSDAQ.

J is TRBJ1-5 and V is TRBV7-9; the D is unclear. Per the germline V gene, CDR1 is SEHNR and CDR2 is FQNEAQ (reference sequence). Trimming removed 4 bases from V and 8 bases from J, with 9 bases in between. The CDR3 is 12 residues long. The CDR3, as DNA: TGTGCCAGCAGCTCCCCAAGGGAGCCCCAGCATTTT. Its translation is CASSSPREPQHF.

This clonotype appeared a few times. This chain links TRBV12-3 or TRBV12-4 with TRBJ1-1; D is uncertain. This CDR3 is built from 13 residues. V lost 3 bases and J 4 bases, leaving 9 bases between the germline ends. CDR3 bases: TGTGCCAGCAGTTTCGGGGAAGGCACTGAAGCTTTCTTT. The encoded protein is CASSFGEGTEAFF.

This clonotype was seen more than once but under ten times. The CDR3 sequence is CASSLVHGPRGEKLFF. CDR3 sequence (DNA): TGTGCCAGCAGCTTAGTTCACGGACCGAGGGGTGAAAAACTGTTTTTT. The chain is built from TRBV7-2 and TRBJ1-4, with D possibly being TRBD1 (5 bases). V lost 1 base to trimming and J lost 7 bases, with 16 bases between them. Germline V gives CDR1 SGHTA, CDR2 FQGNSA. The CDR3 is 16 residues long.

V usage is TRBV7-9 and J usage is TRBJ2-5, with 7 bases lining up with TRBD1. Unmatched junction bases numbered 9, after V lost 5 bases and J lost 3 bases. The CDR3 is 15 residues long. CDR1 and CDR2 (germline): SEHNR, FQNEAQ (reference sequence). The CDR3 region is CASSRRQGIKETQYF. CDR3 DNA sequence: TGTGCCAGCAGCCGGCGACAGGGAATCAAAGAGACCCAGTACTTC.

The table lists this clonotype with a few counts. The chain employs TRBV7-6 and TRBJ2-5; 8 bases line up with TRBD1. J gave up 3 bases and V 6 bases, and 3 bases lay outside the gene matches. The germline gives CDR1 SGHVS, CDR2 FNYEAQ. This CDR3 has 13 amino acids. The CDR3 spells CASRNRGEETQYF. The CDR3 DNA sequence: TGTGCCAGCAGAAACAGGGGGGAAGAGACCCAGTACTTC.

The V call is TRBV6-2 or TRBV6-3, the J call TRBJ2-3; possibly TRBD1 for D (5 bases). The V gene's germline CDR1 is MNHEY and CDR2 SVGEGT. V lost 4 bases to trimming and J lost 6 bases, with 14 bases between them. The CDR3 runs to 14 residues. The chain's CDR3 is CASSWGSTSDTQYF. The CDR3 nucleotides read TGTGCCAGCAGTTGGGGCTCCACCTCGGATACGCAGTATTTT.

V gene TRBV7-9 combines with J gene TRBJ2-2; no definite D call. This CDR3 has 15 residues. CDR1 SEHNR and CDR2 FQNEAQ come from the germline V gene (reference sequence). The V end was cut by 1 base, the J end by 0 bases, with 6 bases between. CDR3 region: CASSLEFANTGELFF. The DNA of the CDR3 is TGTGCCAGCAGCTTAGAGTTCGCGAACACCGGGGAGCTGTTTTTT.

The V and J genes are TRBV27 and TRBJ1-2; D uncertain. Looked up from germline, CDR1 is MNHEY and CDR2 is SMNVEV (reference sequence). The CDR3 runs to 14 residues. Trimming left V 7 bases short and J 3 bases short, with 15 bases between. The CDR3, as DNA: TGTGCCAGCATCGCGGCCCCTATTGACTATGGCTACACCTTC. Translated, it gives CASIAAPIDYGYTF.

The chain couples TRBV7-6 to TRBJ1-1; D unclear. Trimming stripped 2 bases from V and 0 bases from J, with 7 bases between. Germline assignment: CDR1 SGHVS and CDR2 FNYEAQ. The CDR3 sequence is 14 residues long. The CDR3 sequence is CASSLSDLNTEAFF. CDR3 in DNA: TGTGCCAGCAGCTTATCCGACCTGAACACTGAAGCTTTCTTT.

This clonotype was detected many times. V usage is TRBV12-3 or TRBV12-4 and J usage is TRBJ2-2, with 7 positions matching TRBD1. This CDR3 is 15 amino acids long. V lost 8 bases and J lost 5; bases outside the gene matches: 11. The CDR3: CASSVRGPGTGELFF. The CDR3 DNA reads as TGTGCCAGCTCCGTGAGGGGGCCCGGAACCGGGGAGCTGTTTTTT.

The genes are TRBV11-2 and TRBJ2-2; TRBD2 matches 7 bases. Per germline, CDR1 SGHAT and CDR2 FQNNGV. After removal of 3 bases from V and 3 bases from J, the junction contained 4 bases not matched to a gene. The CDR3 length is 15 residues. CDR3: CASSFGLADTGELFF. The CDR3 bases are TGTGCCAGCAGCTTCGGGCTAGCGGACACCGGGGAGCTGTTTTTT.

As to this clonotype: A much larger clone lies one base from this, so it may be a read error. The rearrangement links TRBV7-2 to TRBJ2-5; D remains unclear. The CDR3 consists of 14 residues. Germline V gene lookup returns CDR1 SGHTA and CDR2 FQGNSA. CDR3 sequence (DNA): TGTGTCAGCAGCCTCCACTGGAAGCAGGAGACCCAGTACTTC. Its protein is CVSSLHWKQETQYF.

J is TRBJ1-2 and V is TRBV9; tentative D call: TRBD1 (5 bases). The CDR3 is 12 amino acids. Per the germline V gene, CDR1 is SGDLS and CDR2 is YYNGEE. Trimming stripped 3 bases from V and 4 bases from J, with 7 bases between. CDR3 nucleotide sequence: TGTGCCAGCAGCGCACAGGTCTATGGCTACACCTTC. Its translation: CASSAQVYGYTF.

The chain employs TRBV15 and TRBJ1-4; D unresolved. Trimming took off 0 bases at V and 8 bases at J, with 16 bases between the two ends. This CDR3 comprises 16 residues. Germline CDR1 and CDR2: LNHNV and YYDKDF (reference sequence). The CDR3: CATSRDRWGREEKLFF. DNA for the CDR3: TGTGCCACCAGCAGAGATAGGTGGGGAAGAGAGGAAAAACTGTTTTTT.

At least ten counts were recorded for this clonotype. The chain has TRBV7-8 and TRBJ2-1; weak D call: TRBD2 (6 bases). V dropped 5 bases and J dropped 9 bases, with 17 bases sitting between them. Germline V gives CDR1 SGHVS, CDR2 FQNEAQ. CDR3 length: 14 residues. The CDR3 reads CASSTRDSNGEQFF. DNA for the CDR3: TGTGCCAGCAGCACCCGGGACTCCAACGGTGAGCAGTTCTTC.

The rearrangement uses TRBV6-2 or TRBV6-3 and TRBJ2-4; TRBD2 matches 10 bases. The germline V gene has CDR1 MNHEY and CDR2 SVGEGT. V shed 6 bases, J shed 1 base, and the junction held 3 bases outside the gene matches. The length of the CDR3 is 15 residues. In DNA form, the CDR3 reads TGTGCCAGCAGCCGGACTAGCGGCGCCAAAAACATTCAGTACTTC. Translation gives CASSRTSGAKNIQYF.